This T cell receptor (beta chain) comes out of a study of blood T cell repertoires in COVID-19. Looking at the study overall: The samples span acute and convalescent COVID-19 from the United States, Italy and Spain. From T cells, B-cell-depleted T cells, or PBMCs came the material, which was cDNA or gDNA.

The CDR3 extends over 14 amino acids. The V end was cut by 3 bases, the J end by 4 bases, with 13 bases between. Germline CDR1 SGHNT, CDR2 YYREEE (reference sequence). As processed by the authors: Nucleated cell number was recorded as an estimate derived from reference gene primer amplification. Generated by immunoSEQ multiplex PCR, the TCRdb table keeps only in-frame clones and is missing some. The DNA was the basis for D and trimming; V, J and clone size are from that table. The sample lists about 71,000 clones, around 86% seen once, with roughly 2% in the top ten. Sequenced sample: peripheral blood. This chain connects TRBV5-4 to TRBJ1-1; tentative D call: TRBD1 (5 bases). This receptor was identified in a young man with acute or convalescent COVID-19. In nucleotides, the CDR3 is TGTGCCAGCAGCTCGCAGGGTAGGATCACTGAAGCTTTCTTT. Its protein product is CASSSQGRITEAFF.